This entry features one T cell receptor beta chain sequence. The antigen it recognizes is unknown. No much larger clone exists at a distance of one base, and base qualities are not known. The immunoSEQ Assay, a bias-controlled multiplex PCR, was used to amplify TCRbeta CDR3 regions from genomic DNA. The published analysis was carried out like this. Nucleated cell counts per sample were estimated from amplification of reference gene primers within the assay. Sequence reads were collapsed and filtered to measure the absolute abundance of every unique TCRbeta CDR3 rearrangement. For each sample, productive Simpson clonality was calculated as the square root of Simpson's diversity index over productive rearrangements. The clones in this table, taken by TCRdb from immuneACCESS, are in-frame only. Not every clone is retained; where verified, under half of the shortfall comes from an unresolved V gene, and the cause of the rest is unknown. That table furnishes V, J and clone size, whereas the DNA furnished D and trimming. Across this sample there are around 230,000 clones, with around four fifths seen only once. The ten largest clonotypes hold roughly 8.7% of the sample.

The data originate from a study of blood T cell repertoires in COVID-19 (dated by TCRdb to the early 2020s). For the wider study: Samples from collaborators originated in the United States, Italy and Spain and spanned both the acute and convalescent phases of COVID-19. A freely available public database, intended as a resource for researchers studying the immune response to SARS-CoV-2, is where the repertoires were released. Subjects who had been exposed to COVID-19, were actively infected with it, or had recovered from it provided the deeply sampled blood TCRbeta repertoires that made up the dataset. Where available, HLA class I and class II types were taken from metadata supplied by the sample provider and were not determined by assay-based typing. The samples were drawn from two sources: the first 160 participants of the ongoing ImmuneRACE study, and 1,000 to 1,500 subjects contributed by 6 global collaborators. A de-identified subject ID, COVID-19 status, age in years and sex were almost always included in the sample metadata. The prospective study material was composed of cDNA or gDNA derived from T cells, B-cell-depleted T cells, or PBMCs. The research as a whole found: The quantity of clinical and demographic metadata differed by source and by participant and was supplied without curation.

Participants in the prospective study were aged about 18 to 89 years, lived in under 30 United States geographic areas, and enrolled through a virtual design. Cohort assignment in the prospective study relied on participant-reported clinical history from a screening survey and a study questionnaire. ImmuneRACE Cohort 3 recovered participants were defined by two consecutive negative NP/OP PCR tests, healthcare professional clearance, or symptom resolution. In the prospective study, mobile phlebotomists collected whole blood, serum and a nasopharyngeal or oropharyngeal swab from each participant. Additional blood draws and questionnaires over an approximately 2-month period could optionally be provided by prospective study participants. Before DNA extraction, prospective study blood samples were shipped either frozen or at room temperature. Based on the germline V gene (reference sequence), the CDR1 and CDR2 sequences are LNHNV and YYDKDF. Trimming leaves V shorter by 2 bases and J shorter by 3 bases, with the junction holding 4 bases beyond the gene matches. The CDR3 contains 14 residues, cysteine and phenylalanine counted. Just the 42-base CDR3 DNA is kept, in frame starting at base 1.

The chain joins TRBV15 to TRBJ2-7; 7 bases in the middle match TRBD1. The source is a man aged 35 to 55 who had recovered from COVID-19. The sequencing sample was made of PBMCs or T cells enriched from blood (not recorded which). The CDR3: CATSRTGDIYEQYF. In nucleotides, the sequence is TGTGCCACCAGCAGAACAGGGGATATCTACGAGCAGTACTTC.